This T cell receptor (beta chain) comes out of a study of blood T cell repertoires in COVID-19. The repertoire was sequenced with immunoSEQ multiplex PCR; TCRdb's copy has only in-frame clones and lacks some. The sample includes 200,000 or so clones, 65% to 85% of them seen just once. Germline V gene data show CDR1 as LGHDT and CDR2 as YNNKEL (reference sequence). The CDR3 extends over 19 amino acids. V was clipped by 4 bases and J by 4 bases; unmatched bases: 21. The chain combines TRBV3-1 (or the pseudogene TRBV3-2) with TRBJ1-1; 7 bases fit TRBD1. The sequencing input was peripheral blood. This TCR was recovered from a woman older than 75 with acute or convalescent COVID-19. CDR3 sequence reads: CASSPEGWEFGQAGTEAFF. The CDR3 nucleotides read TGTGCCAGCAGCCCCGAAGGCTGGGAATTCGGACAGGCTGGCACTGAAGCTTTCTTT.